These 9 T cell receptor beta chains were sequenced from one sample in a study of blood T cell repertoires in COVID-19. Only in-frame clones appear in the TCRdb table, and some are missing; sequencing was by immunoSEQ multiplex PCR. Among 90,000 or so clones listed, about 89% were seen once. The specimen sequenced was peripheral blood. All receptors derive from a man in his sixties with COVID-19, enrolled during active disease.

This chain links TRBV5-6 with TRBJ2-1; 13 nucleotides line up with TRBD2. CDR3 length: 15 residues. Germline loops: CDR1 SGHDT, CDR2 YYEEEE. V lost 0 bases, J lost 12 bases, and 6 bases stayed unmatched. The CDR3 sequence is CASSLATSGRQTQFF. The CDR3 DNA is TGTGCCAGCAGCTTGGCGACTAGCGGGAGGCAGACGCAGTTCTTC.

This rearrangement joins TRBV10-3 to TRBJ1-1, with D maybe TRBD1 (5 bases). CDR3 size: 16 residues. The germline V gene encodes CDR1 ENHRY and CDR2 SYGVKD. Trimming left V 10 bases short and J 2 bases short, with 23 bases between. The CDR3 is CATSQDLNGGNTEAFF. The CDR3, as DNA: TGTGCCACCTCTCAGGACTTGAACGGGGGAAACACTGAAGCTTTCTTT.

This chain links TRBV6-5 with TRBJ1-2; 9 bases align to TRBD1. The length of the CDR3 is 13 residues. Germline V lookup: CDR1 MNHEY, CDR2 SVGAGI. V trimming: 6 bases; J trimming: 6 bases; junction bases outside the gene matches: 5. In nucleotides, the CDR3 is TGTGCCAGCAGCAGGACAGGGGCTAATGGCTACACCTTC. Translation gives CASSRTGANGYTF.

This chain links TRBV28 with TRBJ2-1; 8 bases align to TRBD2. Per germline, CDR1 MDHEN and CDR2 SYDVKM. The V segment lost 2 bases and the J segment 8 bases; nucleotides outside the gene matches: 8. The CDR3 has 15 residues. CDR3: CASSLTGGPVDEQFF. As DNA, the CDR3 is TGTGCCAGCAGTTTAACGGGAGGGCCGGTAGATGAGCAGTTCTTC.

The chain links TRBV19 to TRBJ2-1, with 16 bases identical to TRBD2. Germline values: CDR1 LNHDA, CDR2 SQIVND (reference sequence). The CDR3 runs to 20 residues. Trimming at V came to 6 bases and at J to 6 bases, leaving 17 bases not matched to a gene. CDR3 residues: CASSRPPGLAGGPGVNEQFF. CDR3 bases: TGTGCCAGTAGCCGACCCCCGGGACTAGCGGGAGGGCCAGGGGTCAATGAGCAGTTCTTC.

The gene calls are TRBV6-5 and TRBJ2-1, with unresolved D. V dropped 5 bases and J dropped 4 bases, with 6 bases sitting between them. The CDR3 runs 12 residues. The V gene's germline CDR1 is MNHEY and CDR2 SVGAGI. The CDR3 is CASSPHYNEQFF. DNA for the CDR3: TGTGCCAGCAGTCCCCATTACAATGAGCAGTTCTTC.

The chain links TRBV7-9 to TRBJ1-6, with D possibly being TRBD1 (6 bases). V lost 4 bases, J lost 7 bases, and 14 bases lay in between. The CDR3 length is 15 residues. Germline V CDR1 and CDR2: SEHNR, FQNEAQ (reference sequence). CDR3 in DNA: TGTGCCAGCAGCTCGGACAGTGGGGGAAATTCACCCCTCCACTTT. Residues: CASSSDSGGNSPLHF.

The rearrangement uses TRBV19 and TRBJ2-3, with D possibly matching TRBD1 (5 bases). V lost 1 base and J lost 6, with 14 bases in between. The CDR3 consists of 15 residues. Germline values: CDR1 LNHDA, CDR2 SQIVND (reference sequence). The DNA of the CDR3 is TGTGCCAGTAGTATAGGAAGGCTAAAGGGGGATACGCAGTATTTT. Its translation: CASSIGRLKGDTQYF.

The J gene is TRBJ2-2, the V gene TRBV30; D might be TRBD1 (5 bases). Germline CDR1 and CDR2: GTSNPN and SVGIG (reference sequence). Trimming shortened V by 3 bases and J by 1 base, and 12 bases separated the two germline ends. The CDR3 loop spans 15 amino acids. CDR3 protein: CAWSRAGWNTGELFF. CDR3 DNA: TGTGCCTGGAGCCGAGCAGGGTGGAACACCGGGGAGCTGTTTTTT.